These 9 T cell receptor beta chains were sequenced from one sample in a study of shared clonotypes between healthy human individuals. The repertoire was sequenced with immunoSEQ multiplex PCR; TCRdb's copy has only in-frame clones and lacks some. This table holds approximately 2,300,000 clones, about nine tenths found once. Sequencing was done on a sample of naive CD4+ T cells from PBMCs. The subset here: CD45RA+ positively selected. These TCRs come from a man aged 18 to 30 in good health. Some clones in this sample may be carry-over from other donors' samples.

The chain is built from TRBV18 and TRBJ2-7, with TRBD1 identical over 8 bases. Germline-derived CDR1 and CDR2 are KGHSH and LQKENI. The CDR3 extends over 14 amino acids. Trimming took 2 bases from V and 7 from J; bases not matched to a gene: 7. The CDR3 DNA is TGTGCCAGCTCACCAGTGCAGGGGGCGGGTGAGCAGTACTTC. This encodes CASSPVQGAGEQYF.

The chain has TRBV11-2 and TRBJ1-1; 7 bases align to TRBD1. Germline CDR1 and CDR2: SGHAT and FQNNGV. There are 16 residues in the CDR3. The J segment lost 1 base and the V segment lost 3 bases, leaving 8 bases of the junction unmatched. CDR3: CASSFTRQGGNTEAFF. CDR3 in DNA: TGTGCCAGCAGCTTCACTCGACAGGGAGGGAACACTGAAGCTTTCTTT. Supplemented by reference TRBV11-2 and TRBJ1-1, the full variable domain reads EAGVAQSPRYKIIEKRQSVAFWCNPISGHATLYWYQQILGQGPKLLIQFQNNGVVDDSQLPKDRFSAERLKGVDSTLKIQPAKLEDSAVYLCASSFTRQGGNTEAFFGQGTRLTVV.

Comment on this clone: Additional DNA sequences in this sample encode the identical CDR3. The chain couples TRBV5-1 to TRBJ2-5; 10 bases are a match to TRBD2. The ends lost 0 bases at V and 4 bases at J; junction bases unmatched: 6. There are 16 residues in the CDR3. The germline V gene encodes CDR1 SGHRS and CDR2 YFSETQ. The CDR3 DNA reads as TGCGCCAGCAGCTTGGGGGCTAGCGGGAGTGGAGAGACCCAGTACTTC. Protein product: CASSLGASGSGETQYF.

In this sample, this clone turned up once. This chain joins TRBV30 and TRBJ2-2; perhaps TRBD1 as D (6 bases). The CDR3 is 14 amino acids. V was clipped by 2 bases and J by 4 bases, with 11 bases between them. Germline lookup yields CDR1 GTSNPN and CDR2 SVGIG (reference sequence). For the CDR3, the DNA is TGTGCCTGGAGTCTACAGGGTACCACCGGGGAGCTGTTTTTT. Translating it yields CAWSLQGTTGELFF.

The V and J genes are TRBV5-1 and TRBJ2-2; 9 bases are a match to TRBD1. The CDR3 is 18 amino acids. The V and J ends lost 5 bases and 7 bases, in that order; junction bases with no gene match: 18. The germline V gene encodes CDR1 SGHRS and CDR2 YFSETQ. CDR3 nucleotide sequence: TGCGCCAGCAGGCAGGAACCGGGACAGGGTGTTGATGGCGGGGAGCTGTTTTTT. Translation: CASRQEPGQGVDGGELFF.

The chain is built from TRBV7-3 and TRBJ2-2; TRBD2 matches 9 bases. CDR1 is SGHTA, CDR2 FQGTGA, per germline. There are 21 residues in the CDR3. J gave up 0 bases and V 1 base, and 15 bases lay outside the gene matches. CDR3 region: CASSLMASFGLARANTGELFF. The CDR3 DNA reads as TGTGCCAGCAGCTTAATGGCAAGTTTCGGACTAGCGAGGGCGAACACCGGGGAGCTGTTTTTT.

This clone was seen only a few times. Other nucleotide sequences from this sample produce the same CDR3. The genes are TRBV30 and TRBJ1-1, with unresolved D. The CDR3 has 11 residues. The V and J ends lost 1 base and 8 bases respectively, with 8 bases between them. CDR1 is GTSNPN and CDR2 is SVGIG in the germline V gene (reference sequence). CDR3 coding DNA: TGTGCCTGGAGTGGGGGAGGAGAAGCTTTCTTT. This translates into CAWSGGGEAFF.

In its sample, this clone was seen a few times. Within the sample, other DNA sequences also encode this same CDR3. The CDR3 region is CASSLGASNEKLFF. CDR3 DNA sequence: TGTGCCAGCAGCCTAGGGGCGTCTAATGAAAAACTGTTTTTT. The genes are TRBV7-9 and TRBJ1-4; D perhaps matches TRBD1 (5 bases). The CDR3 runs to 14 residues. The germline CDR1 and CDR2 sequences are SEHNR and FQNEAQ (reference sequence). The V and J ends lost 5 bases and 3 bases respectively, with 10 bases between them.

The rearrangement links TRBV15 to TRBJ1-2, with D maybe TRBD1 (5 bases). This CDR3 is 12 amino acids long. V was trimmed by 3 bases and J by 8 bases, leaving 10 bases between them. CDR1 is LNHNV, CDR2 YYDKDF, per germline (reference sequence). In DNA form, the CDR3 reads TGTGCCACCAGCAGTTATGGGGGAGGCTACACCTTC. This gives the protein CATSSYGGGYTF.